Sequencing of this T cell receptor beta chain was carried out in a study of technical replicates of blood from several donors. This clone was seen once. Sequenced by immunoSEQ multiplex PCR; TCRdb stores in-frame clones only, minus some. The sample contains 65,000 to 80,000 clones, around 96% of which appear only once. Trimming shortened V by 1 base and J by 0 bases, and 16 bases separated the two germline ends. Germline CDR1 and CDR2: SGDLS and YYNGEE. This CDR3 is 17 amino acids long. Sample: T cells isolated from PBMCs. The chain uses TRBV9 and TRBJ1-1, with no clear D. This receptor was taken from a human donor in good health. CDR3 in amino acids: CASSVPTDNKMNTEAFF. DNA for the CDR3: TGTGCCAGCAGCGTACCTACCGATAATAAAATGAACACTGAAGCTTTCTTT.